The clone carrying this T cell receptor (beta chain) was found a few times. The antigen is not known. This specimen belongs to a study of Ad26.COV2.S vaccination and SARS-CoV-2 variants. Across the study: Once, or twice with 56 days between doses, Ad26.COV2.S was given intramuscularly.

Study results and limitations: Substantial response breadth was reportedly seen for spike-specific CD8+ and CD4+ T cells after vaccination. Vaccinated individuals (as opposed to placebo recipients) had higher spike-specific TCR breadth.

The treatment: 15 to 20 received Ad26.COV2.S at low or high dose, single or two shots; five or six received placebo; per-sample allocation not given. Samples came from day 63 after the first vaccine or placebo injection. Generated by immunoSEQ multiplex PCR, the TCRdb table keeps only in-frame clones and is missing some. The data hold 300,000 to 350,000 clones, with about 86% observed a single time. This sequence was found in a person aged 18-60 years who received the Ad26.COV2.S COVID-19 vaccine or a placebo. Sequenced here: peripheral blood, sampled in a trial of Ad26.COV2.S vaccine versus placebo.

In nucleotides, the CDR3 is TGTGCCAGCAGTGAAACCACGGGACAGGGCTCTACCCCGCCAAACACCATATATTTT. Protein product: CASSETTGQGSTPPNTIYF. The chain is built from TRBV6-1 and TRBJ1-3; 9 positions agree with TRBD1. The CDR3 extends over 19 amino acids. The trim removed 2 bases at V and 6 bases at J, leaving 17 bases unmatched. Germline V lookup: CDR1 MNHNS, CDR2 SASEGT.